These T cell receptor beta chains were read from a single sample in a study of response to subunit inactivated influenza vaccine. One entry per CDR3 protein results from TCRdb running MiXCR on the RT-PCR reads. Here the sample spans fewer than 800,000 distinct CDR3 sequences, 15% to 18% being singletons. This specimen consisted of PBMCs from blood, obtained approximately 13 days after vaccination. These TCRs come from a man over 45 who received an inactivated influenza vaccine. CDR3s include the opening cysteine and the closing phenylalanine or tryptophan. D genes are given only for firm matches. Part of the rows lack a size; the others show once, few, many or a class for expanded clones.

clone size	V gene	D gene	J gene	CDR3 DNA	CDR3 protein
few	TRBV20-1	-	TRBJ2-5	TGCAGTGCTCCACCTGAGGGGTACCAAGAGACCCAGTACTTC	CSAPPEGYQETQYF
few	TRBV29-1	-	TRBJ2-7	TGCAGCGTTGAGGGTAAGGGACAACCCTACGAGCAGTACTTC	CSVEGKGQPYEQYF
few	TRBV6-5	-	TRBJ2-1	TGTGCCAGCAGTTACATGACTTTGGACGGCCACAATGAGCAGTTCTTC	CASSYMTLDGHNEQFF
-	TRBV12-3/TRBV12-4	-	TRBJ1-2	TGTGCCAGCAGTCCTCAGGACAGACCTAACTATGGCTACACCTTC	CASSPQDRPNYGYTF
-	TRBV3-1	TRBD1	TRBJ2-5	TGTGCCAGCAGCCAACGGGGACAGTACCAAGAGACCCAGTACTTC	CASSQRGQYQETQYF
-	TRBV20-1	-	TRBJ2-1	TGCAGTGCTAGAGATCTGATCGCTGAGCAGTTCTTC	CSARDLIAEQFF
few	TRBV14	TRBD1	TRBJ2-2	TGTGCCAGCAGAACCGCCGGGACAGCGAACACCGGGGAGCTGTTTTTT	CASRTAGTANTGELFF
few	TRBV15	-	TRBJ1-4	TGTGCCACCAGCAGTTTGAGGACGGTAACTAATGAAAAACTGTTTTTT	CATSSLRTVTNEKLFF
-	TRBV10-3	TRBD2	TRBJ2-5	TGTGCCAGCTGCCACGGACTAGCGGGATTCGGAGAGACCCAGTACTTC	CASCHGLAGFGETQYF
many	TRBV20-1	-	TRBJ2-7	TGCAGTGCTAGAGATCAAGGGGGCCTAGCGCCCAAGTCCCCCTACGAGCAGTACTTC	CSARDQGGLAPKSPYEQYF
few	TRBV14	-	TRBJ2-5	TGTGCCAGCAGCCAAGATCGTCGCTTTGACAGAGAAGAGACCCAGTACTTC	CASSQDRRFDREETQYF
few	TRBV6-1	-	TRBJ1-5	TGTGCCAGCAGTCTAACAGGACTATTCGATCAGCCCCAGCATTTT	CASSLTGLFDQPQHF
few	TRBV20-1	-	TRBJ1-5	TGCAGTGCTAGACAGGGAAATAGCAATCAGCCCCAGCATTTT	CSARQGNSNQPQHF
-	TRBV3-1	TRBD1	TRBJ2-7	TGTGCCAGCAGCCGGGGGAAGACAGGGGGCGCCTACGAGCAGTACTTC	CASSRGKTGGAYEQYF
-	TRBV20-1	-	TRBJ2-3	TGCAGTGCTAGAGCTGGGGGTACGCAGTATTTT	CSARAGGTQYF
-	TRBV27	-	TRBJ2-7	TGTGCCAGCAGTTTACGAGAGGTTGGACGTGGAAACGAGCAGTACTTC	CASSLREVGRGNEQYF
-	TRBV18	TRBD1	TRBJ2-3	TGTGCCAGCTCATTAACCGGGACAGGGGGCCGCACAGATACGCAGTATTTT	CASSLTGTGGRTDTQYF
few	TRBV15	-	TRBJ2-1	TGTGCCACCAGCAGAGATTATCTGTGGCTCAATGAGCAGTTCTTC	CATSRDYLWLNEQFF
-	TRBV5-6	-	TRBJ2-2	TGTGCCAGCAGCTTGGACGGTGGTTCCTTGGTAACCGGGGAGCTGTTTTTT	CASSLDGGSLVTGELFF
many	TRBV11-2	TRBD1	TRBJ1-4	TGTGCCAGCAGCTCCTCAGACAGGGGGCATGAAAAACTGTTTTTT	CASSSSDRGHEKLFF
-	TRBV14	-	TRBJ1-2	TGTGCCAGCAGCCAAGCCCGGGTTGGCTACACCTTC	CASSQARVGYTF
-	TRBV2	-	TRBJ2-1	TGTGCCAGTCACAGGGACAATGAGCAGTTCTTC	CASHRDNEQFF
-	TRBV7-9	-	TRBJ2-1	TGTGCCAGCAGCTTAGTTGGGGTAACCTACAATGAGCAGTTCTTC	CASSLVGVTYNEQFF
few	TRBV2	TRBD2	TRBJ2-7	TGTGCCAGCAGTGTCCCTAGCGGGAGCGGGCAGTACTTC	CASSVPSGSGQYF
few	TRBV20-1	-	TRBJ1-4	TGCAGTGCTAGAGATTTGGCTGAAAAACTGTTTTTT	CSARDLAEKLFF
-	TRBV20-1	-	TRBJ2-1	TGCAGTGCTCCCCCCGGGTACAATGAGCAGTTCTTC	CSAPPGYNEQFF
many	TRBV27	-	TRBJ2-7	TGTGCCAGCAGTTTATCCATCGGGGCCGACCTCTACGAGCAGTACTTC	CASSLSIGADLYEQYF
-	TRBV14	TRBD1	TRBJ2-4	TGTGCCAGCAGTCGGACAGGGTTAAAAAACATTCAGTACTTC	CASSRTGLKNIQYF
-	TRBV5-8	-	TRBJ1-1	TGTGCCAGCAGCGCCGGGGGCCGGTTGGCGAACACTGAAGCTTTCTTT	CASSAGGRLANTEAFF